The T cell receptor beta chain under discussion was sequenced for a study of T cell responses to AZD1222 COVID-19 vaccine (dated by TCRdb to about 2021). Background on the whole study: A total of 230 to 250 trial participants underwent TCR sequencing, of whom approximately 210 received two doses of AZD1222 and about 25 received two doses of the MenACWY control vaccine. Enrollment into the trials was organized by age into subgroups of 18-55, 56-69 and 70-plus years, and those subgroups contained approximately 160, 26 and 62 TCR-sequenced participants, respectively.

Taken from cysteine to phenylalanine, the CDR3 has 15 residues. Just the 45-base CDR3 DNA is kept, in frame starting at base 1. The germline V gene provides CDR1 SGHRS and CDR2 YFSETQ. A distance of 14 bases separates the germline ends of V and J, which lose 3 bases and 2 bases respectively. About this clone itself: This clone's antigen is unknown. Per-base qualities were not stored, and no clone one base away is much larger.

The CDR3 regions of human TCRbeta chains were subjected to immunosequencing. Per the authors' processing: TCRs in the repertoires were compared against a reference library of SARS-CoV-2-specific TCRs that had been generated with the MIRA antigen-specificity platform. Breadth was defined as the fraction of unique TCRs that were SARS-CoV-2-associated. Depth was defined as the fraction of total T cells that were SARS-CoV-2-associated. Using the MIRA data, every spike-specific TCR was mapped to the spike region that the TCR reacted to and assigned to either a CD4 or a CD8 class. Log10-transformed breadth and depth values were compared by one-way ANOVA with Sidak's multiple comparisons tests. This is the immuneACCESS table as TCRdb keeps it, with only in-frame sequences that have V and J called. A part of the clones is gone; compared with another copy, unresolved V genes explain less than half, and the rest is unexplained. V, J and clone size are those of that table, while D and trimming were read from the DNA. In all, the sample holds more than 110,000 clones, and 80% to 95% of those were seen once. In total, the top ten clones hold about 3.7% of the sample.

Overall study results and their limits: Because no day 14 peak-response samples were available, repertoires were characterized only after the peak T cell response. Reportedly, close to half of the unique spike-specific TCRs recognized epitopes lying outside the regions that are mutated in the B.1.351 and B.1.1.7 variants. The 56-69-year group was small, and its depth increase did not reach significance, likely because of low power. Conclusions about previously exposed vaccinees are limited, since just six AZD1222 recipients were seropositive for SARS-CoV-2 at baseline. Participants were mostly white British and included more females than males, and it was suggested by the authors that clonal diversity may have been underestimated. After two AZD1222 doses, both the breadth and the depth of spike-specific TCRs were significantly higher than at day 0 and than in MenACWY recipients. CD4 TCRs associated with the vaccine covered the entire spike protein, and the dominant responses were in regions 160-218 and 743-854.

The meaning of the sample's time point label: about 28 days (+/-7) after the second vaccine dose. AZD1222 recipients given second doses at about 4 weeks or at about 12 weeks were pooled, since spike-specific TCR depth and breadth were not found to differ between the two schedules. Vaccinee samples came from UK trials COV001 and COV002, including a single-blind randomized controlled phase 2/3 trial of AZD1222 (ChAdOx1 nCoV-19) in healthy adults. Trial participant PBMC samples were collected at day 0 and day 28 after the second dose for TCRbeta chain sequencing. The sequence derives from an adult who received the AZD1222 COVID-19 vaccine. The material sequenced was peripheral blood, taken 28 days after the second AZD1222 dose. The rearrangement joined TRBV5-1 to TRBJ1-1; the D gene assignment is ambiguous. The CDR3 in this case is CASSSATGVNTEAFF. Here is the DNA: TGCGCCAGCAGCTCGGCGACTGGAGTAAACACTGAAGCTTTCTTT.